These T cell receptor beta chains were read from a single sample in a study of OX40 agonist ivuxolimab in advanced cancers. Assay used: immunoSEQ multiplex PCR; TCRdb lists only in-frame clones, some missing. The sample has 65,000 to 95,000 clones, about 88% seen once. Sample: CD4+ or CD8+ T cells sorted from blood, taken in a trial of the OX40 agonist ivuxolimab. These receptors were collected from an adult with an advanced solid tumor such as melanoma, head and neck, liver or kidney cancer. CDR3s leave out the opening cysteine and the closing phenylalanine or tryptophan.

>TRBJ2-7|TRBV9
ASSGVSYEQY
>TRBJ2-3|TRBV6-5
ASSYGGGRVDTQY
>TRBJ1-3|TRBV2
ASSEATGLGNTIY
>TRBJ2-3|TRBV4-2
ASSQVILAGGADTQY
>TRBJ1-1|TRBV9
ASSVAVVGETEAF
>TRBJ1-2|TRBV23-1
ASTPFWLGHGYT
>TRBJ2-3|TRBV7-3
ASSLGTGDRFTDTQY
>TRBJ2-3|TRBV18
ASSLLGDSTDTQY
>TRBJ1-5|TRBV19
ASGPWPQH
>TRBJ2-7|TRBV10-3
AIRGGERSGEQY
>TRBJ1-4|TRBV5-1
ASSFGSATNEKLF
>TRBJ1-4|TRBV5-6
ASSRDGIWEKLF